Below are 14 T cell receptor beta chains sequenced from a single sample in a study of blood T cell repertoires in COVID-19. Sequencing used immunoSEQ multiplex PCR; TCRdb keeps in-frame clones, though not all of them. The sample holds 360,000 or so clones, less than 90% seen once. Sequenced material: PBMCs or T cells enriched from blood (not recorded which). The receptors shown here come from a woman aged 30 to 39 who had recovered from COVID-19.

The table lists this clone with a count of one. This chain uses TRBV11-2 with TRBJ1-2, with D perhaps matching TRBD1 (6 bases). Germline V gene data show CDR1 as SGHAT and CDR2 as FQNNGV. The V end lost 4 bases, the J end lost 4 bases, and 16 bases lay between the germline ends. The CDR3 runs 15 residues. DNA of the CDR3: TGTGCCAGCAGCTCAGGACAGACAGATCGCTATGGCTACACCTTC. Its translation is CASSSGQTDRYGYTF.

The chain recombines TRBV28 with TRBJ2-5, with D possibly matching TRBD2 (5 bases). The ends were cut back, 2 bases at V and 1 base at J, with 11 bases in the middle. Germline V gives CDR1 MDHEN, CDR2 SYDVKM. The CDR3 covers 15 residues. CDR3 amino acids: CASSLIVRGQETQYF. The CDR3 DNA reads as TGTGCCAGCAGTTTAATAGTACGGGGCCAAGAGACCCAGTACTTC.

This sequence joins TRBV5-4 and TRBJ2-5; D is perhaps TRBD2 (5 bases). The CDR3 is 15 amino acids. CDR1 and CDR2 from the germline V gene are SGHNT and YYREEE (reference sequence). The V end lost 3 bases, the J end lost 4 bases, and 16 bases lay between the germline ends. CDR3 loop: CASSSALTSRETQYF. The CDR3 DNA follows: TGTGCCAGCAGCTCGGCTCTTACTAGTCGAGAGACCCAGTACTTC.

In the case of this clone: Distinct nucleotide sequences in the sample also encode this CDR3. J is TRBJ2-3 and V is TRBV7-3; 9 bases are shared with TRBD2. V trimming: 1 base; J trimming: 4 bases; junction bases outside the gene matches: 3. This CDR3 has 15 residues. CDR1 and CDR2 from the germline V gene are SGHTA and FQGTGA. CDR3 nucleotides: TGTGCCAGCAGCTTAAGCGGGGGGGCTCCAGATACGCAGTATTTT. This encodes CASSLSGGAPDTQYF.

V and J are TRBV28 and TRBJ1-3, with a weak D call TRBD1 (6 bases). The V gene's germline CDR1 is MDHEN and CDR2 SYDVKM. This CDR3 is 15 amino acids long. Trimming removed 4 bases from V and 1 base from J, with 11 bases in between. CDR3 loop: CASSSTGFSGNTIYF. The DNA of the CDR3 is TGTGCCAGCAGTTCGACAGGTTTTTCTGGAAACACCATATATTTT.

The V call is TRBV7-9, the J call TRBJ2-7; the match to TRBD1 covers 7 bases. V shed 2 bases and J 2 bases; nucleotides not matched to a gene: 3. The CDR3 spans 14 residues. Germline CDR1 reads SEHNR; CDR2 reads FQNEAQ (reference sequence). In DNA form, the CDR3 reads TGTGCCAGCAGCTTATTACAGGGGCCCTACGAGCAGTACTTC. Amino acid sequence: CASSLLQGPYEQYF.

V and J are TRBV28 and TRBJ1-2; D is undetermined. Trimming removed 3 bases from V and 4 bases from J, with 9 bases in between. The CDR3 sequence is 13 residues long. Looked up from germline, CDR1 is MDHEN and CDR2 is SYDVKM. The CDR3: CASSLRRFYGYTF. CDR3 bases: TGTGCCAGCAGTTTGAGGCGGTTCTATGGCTACACCTTC.

CDR3 residues: CASSQDTAGVYNEQFF. CDR3 nucleotides: TGTGCCAGCAGCCAAGATACAGCGGGAGTCTACAATGAGCAGTTCTTC. The genes are TRBV4-2 and TRBJ2-1; 8 nucleotides agree with TRBD2. Losses at the gene ends were 0 bases for V and 3 bases for J; bases not matched to a gene: 4. CDR1 is LGHNA and CDR2 is YNFKEQ in the germline V gene. This CDR3 spans 16 amino acids.

This chain uses TRBV5-1 with TRBJ1-5; unclear D gene. V was pared by 2 bases and J by 0 bases, with 9 bases between. CDR3 length: 15 residues. Germline V lookup: CDR1 SGHRS, CDR2 YFSETQ. CDR3 coding DNA: TGCGCCAGCAGCTTCGGGGATTATAGCAATCAGCCCCAGCATTTT. Amino acids: CASSFGDYSNQPQHF.

V and J are TRBV12-5 and TRBJ1-5; D might be TRBD1 (5 bases). This CDR3 region has 13 residues. Per the germline V gene, CDR1 is LGHNT and CDR2 is FRNRAP. Trimming removed 1 base at V and 7 bases at J, with 8 bases between. The CDR3 sequence: CASGLEQGQPQHF. Here the CDR3 DNA reads TGTGCTAGTGGTTTGGAGCAGGGACAGCCCCAGCATTTT.

The chain carries TRBV5-1 and TRBJ2-5; D not resolved. V was shortened by 3 bases and J by 3 bases, with 3 bases between the two germline ends. The CDR3 sequence is 11 residues long. Germline values: CDR1 SGHRS, CDR2 YFSETQ. CDR3 region: CASSYKETQYF. CDR3 nucleotide sequence: TGCGCCAGCAGCTATAAAGAGACCCAGTACTTC.

V and J are TRBV5-6 and TRBJ2-7; D ambiguous. Per the germline V gene, CDR1 is SGHDT and CDR2 is YYEEEE. V shed 1 base and J shed 5 bases, with 4 bases lying between them. CDR3 length equals 11 residues. The CDR3 DNA reads as TGTGCCAGCAGCTTGATAAACGAGCAGTACTTC. Its translation is CASSLINEQYF.

This clone was seen once. The chain recombines TRBV13 with TRBJ2-3; possibly TRBD1 for D (5 bases). There are 16 residues in the CDR3. CDR1 is PRHDT and CDR2 is FYEKMQ in the germline V gene (reference sequence). V was trimmed by 4 bases and J by 3 bases, leaving 17 bases between them. The DNA of the CDR3 is TGTGCCAGCAGCTCCCGACAGAGTATCCGGACAGATACGCAGTATTTT. Its translation is CASSSRQSIRTDTQYF.

This sequence joins TRBV4-1 and TRBJ1-1; D remains unclear. V dropped 4 bases and J dropped 2 bases, with 8 bases sitting between them. CDR3 size: 13 residues. The V gene's germline CDR1 is MGHRA and CDR2 YSYEKL. CDR3 protein: CASSPRVNTEAFF. CDR3 in DNA: TGCGCCAGCAGCCCGCGGGTTAACACTGAAGCTTTCTTT.